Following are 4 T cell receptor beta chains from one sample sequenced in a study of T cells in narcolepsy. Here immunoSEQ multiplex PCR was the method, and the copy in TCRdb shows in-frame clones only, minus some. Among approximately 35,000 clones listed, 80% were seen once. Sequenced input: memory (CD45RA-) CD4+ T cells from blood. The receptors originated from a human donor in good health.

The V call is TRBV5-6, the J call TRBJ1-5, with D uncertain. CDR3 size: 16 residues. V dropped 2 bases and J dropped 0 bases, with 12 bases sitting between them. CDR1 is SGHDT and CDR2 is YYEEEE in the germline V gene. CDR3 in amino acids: CASSFGSVNSNQPQHF. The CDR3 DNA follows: TGTGCCAGCAGCTTTGGTTCCGTAAATAGCAATCAGCCCCAGCATTTT.

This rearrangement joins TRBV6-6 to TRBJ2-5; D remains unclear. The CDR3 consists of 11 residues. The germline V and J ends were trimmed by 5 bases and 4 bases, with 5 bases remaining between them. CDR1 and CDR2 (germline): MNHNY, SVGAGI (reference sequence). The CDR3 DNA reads TGTGCCAGCAGTCCTCTAGAGACCCAGTACTTC. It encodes CASSPLETQYF.

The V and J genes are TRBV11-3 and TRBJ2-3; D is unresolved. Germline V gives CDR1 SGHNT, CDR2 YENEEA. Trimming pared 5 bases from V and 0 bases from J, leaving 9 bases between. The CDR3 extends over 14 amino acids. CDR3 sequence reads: CASSLDPSTDTQYF. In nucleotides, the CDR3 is TGTGCCAGCAGCCTGGATCCTAGCACAGATACGCAGTATTTT.

The CDR3 nucleotides are TGTGCCAGCAGCCCCGGGACTTCACCTATCGTAGATACGCAGTATTTT. As protein: CASSPGTSPIVDTQYF. The gene calls are TRBV7-2 and TRBJ2-3; D perhaps matches TRBD2 (6 bases). The CDR3 loop spans 16 amino acids. Trimming removed 5 bases from V and 5 bases from J, with 20 bases in between. Germline V gene sequence: CDR1 SGHTA, CDR2 FQGNSA.